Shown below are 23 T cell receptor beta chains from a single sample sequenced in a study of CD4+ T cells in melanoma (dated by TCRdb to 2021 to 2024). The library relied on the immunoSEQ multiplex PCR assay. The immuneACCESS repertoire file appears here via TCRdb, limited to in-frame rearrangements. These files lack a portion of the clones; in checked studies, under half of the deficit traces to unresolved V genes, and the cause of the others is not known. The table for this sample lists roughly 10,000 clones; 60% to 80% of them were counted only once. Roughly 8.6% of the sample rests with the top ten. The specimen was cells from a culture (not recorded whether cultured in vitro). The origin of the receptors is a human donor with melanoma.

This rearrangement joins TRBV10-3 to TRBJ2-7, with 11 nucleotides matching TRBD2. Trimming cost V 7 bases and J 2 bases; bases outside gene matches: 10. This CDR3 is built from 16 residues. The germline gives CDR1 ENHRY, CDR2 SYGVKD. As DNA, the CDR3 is TGTGCCATCACCCGGACGACTAGCGGGGTCACCTACGAGCAGTACTTC. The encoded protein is CAITRTTSGVTYEQYF.

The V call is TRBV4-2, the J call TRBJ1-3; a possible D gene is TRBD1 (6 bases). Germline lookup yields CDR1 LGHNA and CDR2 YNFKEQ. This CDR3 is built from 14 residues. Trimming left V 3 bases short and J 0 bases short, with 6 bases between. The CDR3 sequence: CASSQGASGNTIYF. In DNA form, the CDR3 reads TGTGCCAGCAGCCAGGGGGCCTCTGGAAACACCATATATTTT.

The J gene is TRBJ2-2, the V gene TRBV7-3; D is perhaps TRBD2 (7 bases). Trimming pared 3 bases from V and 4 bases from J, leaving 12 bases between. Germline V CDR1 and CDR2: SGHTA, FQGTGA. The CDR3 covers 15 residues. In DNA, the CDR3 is TGTGCCAGCAGCTTGCGGGCGGGGGCCACCGGGGAGCTGTTTTTT. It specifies CASSLRAGATGELFF.

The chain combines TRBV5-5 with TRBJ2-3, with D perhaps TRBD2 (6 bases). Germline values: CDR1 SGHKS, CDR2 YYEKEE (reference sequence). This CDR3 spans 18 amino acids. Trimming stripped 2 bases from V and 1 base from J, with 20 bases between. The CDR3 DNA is TGTGCCAGCAGCTTTGCTACTCGCTCGGGGGTGGGCACAGATACGCAGTATTTT. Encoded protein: CASSFATRSGVGTDTQYF.

The CDR3 loop reads CASSRGVTQYF. The CDR3 coding sequence is TGTGCCAGCAGTCGGGGGGTTACGCAGTATTTT. The V call is TRBV2, the J call TRBJ2-3; 7 bases line up with TRBD2. There are 11 residues in the CDR3. CDR1 is SNHLY and CDR2 is FYNNEI in the germline V gene. V trimming: 5 bases; J trimming: 8 bases; junction bases outside the gene matches: 1.

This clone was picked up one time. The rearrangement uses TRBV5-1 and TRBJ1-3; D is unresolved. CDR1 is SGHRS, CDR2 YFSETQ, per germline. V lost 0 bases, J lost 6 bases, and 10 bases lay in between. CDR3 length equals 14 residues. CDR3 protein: CASSLDATTNTIYF. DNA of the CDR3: TGCGCCAGCAGCTTGGACGCCACAACAAACACCATATATTTT.

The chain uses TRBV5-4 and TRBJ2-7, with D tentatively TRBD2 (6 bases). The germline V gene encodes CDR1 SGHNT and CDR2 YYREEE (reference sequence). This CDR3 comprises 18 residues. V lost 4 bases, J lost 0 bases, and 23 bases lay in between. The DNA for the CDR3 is TGTGCCAGCAGCCGCGGGACCGGCGGATTGGCCAACTCCTACGAGCAGTACTTC. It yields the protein CASSRGTGGLANSYEQYF.

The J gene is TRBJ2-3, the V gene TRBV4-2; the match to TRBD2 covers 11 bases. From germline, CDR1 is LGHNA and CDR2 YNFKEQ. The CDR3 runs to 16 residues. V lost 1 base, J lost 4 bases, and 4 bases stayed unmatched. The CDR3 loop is CASSQVLAGGPDTQYF. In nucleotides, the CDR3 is TGTGCCAGCAGCCAAGTCTTAGCGGGGGGGCCAGATACGCAGTATTTT.

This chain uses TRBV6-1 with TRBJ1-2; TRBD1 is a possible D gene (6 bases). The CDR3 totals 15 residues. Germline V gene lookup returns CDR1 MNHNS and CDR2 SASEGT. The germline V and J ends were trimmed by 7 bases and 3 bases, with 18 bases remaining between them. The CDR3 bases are TGTGCCAGCAAAGAAACCGGGACATACGACTATGGCTACACCTTC. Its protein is CASKETGTYDYGYTF.

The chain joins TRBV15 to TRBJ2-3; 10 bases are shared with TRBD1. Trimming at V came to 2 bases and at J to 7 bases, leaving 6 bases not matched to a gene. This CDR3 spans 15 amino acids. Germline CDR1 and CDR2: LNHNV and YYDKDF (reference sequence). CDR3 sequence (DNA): TGTGCCACCAGCAGAAGGGACAGGGGATGGAATACGCAGTATTTT. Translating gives CATSRRDRGWNTQYF.

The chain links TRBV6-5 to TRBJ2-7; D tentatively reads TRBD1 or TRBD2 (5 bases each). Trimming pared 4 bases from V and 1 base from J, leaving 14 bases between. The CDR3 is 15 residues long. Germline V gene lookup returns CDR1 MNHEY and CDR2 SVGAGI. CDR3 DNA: TGTGCCAGCAGTTCGACCGGGACGGTATCCTACGAGCAGTACTTC. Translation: CASSSTGTVSYEQYF.

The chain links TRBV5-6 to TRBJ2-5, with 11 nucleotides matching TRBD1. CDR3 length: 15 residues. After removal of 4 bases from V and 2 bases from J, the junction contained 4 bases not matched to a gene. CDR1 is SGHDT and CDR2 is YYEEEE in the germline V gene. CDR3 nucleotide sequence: TGTGCCAGCAGCCCGGACAGGGGGCTACAAGAGACCCAGTACTTC. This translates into CASSPDRGLQETQYF.

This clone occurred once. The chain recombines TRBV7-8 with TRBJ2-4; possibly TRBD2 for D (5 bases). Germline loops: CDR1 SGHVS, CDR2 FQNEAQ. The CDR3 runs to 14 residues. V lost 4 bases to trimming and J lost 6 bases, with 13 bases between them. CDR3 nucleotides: TGTGCCAGCAGCTCTGGGATTGAGGGAAACATTCAGTACTTC. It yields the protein CASSSGIEGNIQYF. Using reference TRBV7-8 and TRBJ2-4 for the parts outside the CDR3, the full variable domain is GAGVSQSPRYKVAKRGQDVALRCDPISGHVSLFWYQQALGQGPEFLTYFQNEAQLDKSGLPSDRFFAERPEGSVSTLKIQRTQQEDSAVYLCASSSGIEGNIQYFGAGTRLSVL.

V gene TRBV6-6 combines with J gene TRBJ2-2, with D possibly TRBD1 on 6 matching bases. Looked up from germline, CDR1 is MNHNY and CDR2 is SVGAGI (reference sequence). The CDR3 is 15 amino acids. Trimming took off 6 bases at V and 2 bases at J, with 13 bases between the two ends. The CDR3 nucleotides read TGTGCCAGCAGCATTACAGGGATAAACACCGGGGAGCTGTTTTTT. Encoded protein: CASSITGINTGELFF.

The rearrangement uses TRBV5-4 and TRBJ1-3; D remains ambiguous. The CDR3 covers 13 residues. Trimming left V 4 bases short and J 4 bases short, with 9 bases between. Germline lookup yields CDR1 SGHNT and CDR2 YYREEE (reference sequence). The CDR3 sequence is CASSPDIGNTIYF. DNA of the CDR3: TGTGCCAGCAGCCCAGACATAGGAAACACCATATATTTT.

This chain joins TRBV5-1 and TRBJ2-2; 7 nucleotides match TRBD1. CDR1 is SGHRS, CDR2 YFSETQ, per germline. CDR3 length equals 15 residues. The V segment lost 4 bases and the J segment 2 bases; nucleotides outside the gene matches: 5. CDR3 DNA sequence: TGCGCCAGCAGCCCCGGGACAGCCAACACCGGGGAGCTGTTTTTT. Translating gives CASSPGTANTGELFF.

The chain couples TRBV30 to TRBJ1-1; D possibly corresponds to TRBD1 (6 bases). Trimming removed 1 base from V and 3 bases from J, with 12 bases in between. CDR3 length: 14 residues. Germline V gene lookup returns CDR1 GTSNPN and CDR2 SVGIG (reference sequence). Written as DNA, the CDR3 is TGTGCCTGGAGTGGCGCGGGGGCCGACACTGAAGCTTTCTTT. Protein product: CAWSGAGADTEAFF.

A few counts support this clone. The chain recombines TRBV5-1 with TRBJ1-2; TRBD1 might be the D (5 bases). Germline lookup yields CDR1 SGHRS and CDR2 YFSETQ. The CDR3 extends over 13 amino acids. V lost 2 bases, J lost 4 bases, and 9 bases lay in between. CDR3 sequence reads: CASSLRDGYGYTF. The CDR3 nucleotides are TGCGCCAGCAGCTTAAGGGACGGCTATGGCTACACCTTC.

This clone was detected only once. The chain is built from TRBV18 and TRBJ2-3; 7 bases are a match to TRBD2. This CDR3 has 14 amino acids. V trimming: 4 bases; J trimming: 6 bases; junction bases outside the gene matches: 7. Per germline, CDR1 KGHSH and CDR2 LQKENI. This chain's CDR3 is CASSLLAGDDTQYF. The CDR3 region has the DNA TGTGCCAGCTCACTTTTGGCGGGGGATGATACGCAGTATTTT.

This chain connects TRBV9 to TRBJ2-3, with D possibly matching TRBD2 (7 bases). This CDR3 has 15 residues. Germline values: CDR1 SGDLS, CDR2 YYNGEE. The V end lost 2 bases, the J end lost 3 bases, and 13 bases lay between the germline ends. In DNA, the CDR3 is TGTGCCAGCAGCGTCCAACAGGGAGGGACAGATACGCAGTATTTT. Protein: CASSVQQGGTDTQYF. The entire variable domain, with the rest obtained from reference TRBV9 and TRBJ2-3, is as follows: DSGVTQTPKHLITATGQRVTLRCSPRSGDLSVYWYQQSLDQGLQFLIQYYNGEERAKGNILERFSAQQFPDLHSELNLSSLELGDSALYFCASSVQQGGTDTQYFGPGTRLTVL.

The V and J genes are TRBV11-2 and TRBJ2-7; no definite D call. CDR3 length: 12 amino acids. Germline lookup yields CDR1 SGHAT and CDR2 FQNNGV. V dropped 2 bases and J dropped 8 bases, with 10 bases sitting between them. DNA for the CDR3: TGTGCCAGCAGCTTAAGATCGGGCCAGCAGTACTTC. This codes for CASSLRSGQQYF. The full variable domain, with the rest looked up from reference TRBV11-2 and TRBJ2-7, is EAGVAQSPRYKIIEKRQSVAFWCNPISGHATLYWYQQILGQGPKLLIQFQNNGVVDDSQLPKDRFSAERLKGVDSTLKIQPAKLEDSAVYLCASSLRSGQQYFGPGTRLTVT.

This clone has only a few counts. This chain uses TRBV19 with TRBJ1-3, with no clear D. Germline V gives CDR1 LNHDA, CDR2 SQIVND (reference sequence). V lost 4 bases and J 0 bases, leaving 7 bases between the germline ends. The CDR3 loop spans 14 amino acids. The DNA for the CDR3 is TGTGCCAGTAGTACAGCCTCCTCTGGAAACACCATATATTTT. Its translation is CASSTASSGNTIYF.

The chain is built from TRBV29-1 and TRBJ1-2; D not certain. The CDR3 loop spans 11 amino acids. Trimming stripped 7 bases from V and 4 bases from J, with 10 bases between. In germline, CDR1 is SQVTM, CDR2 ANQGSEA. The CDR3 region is CSARVPYGYTF. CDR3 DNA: TGCAGCGCCCGAGTCCCCTATGGCTACACCTTC.